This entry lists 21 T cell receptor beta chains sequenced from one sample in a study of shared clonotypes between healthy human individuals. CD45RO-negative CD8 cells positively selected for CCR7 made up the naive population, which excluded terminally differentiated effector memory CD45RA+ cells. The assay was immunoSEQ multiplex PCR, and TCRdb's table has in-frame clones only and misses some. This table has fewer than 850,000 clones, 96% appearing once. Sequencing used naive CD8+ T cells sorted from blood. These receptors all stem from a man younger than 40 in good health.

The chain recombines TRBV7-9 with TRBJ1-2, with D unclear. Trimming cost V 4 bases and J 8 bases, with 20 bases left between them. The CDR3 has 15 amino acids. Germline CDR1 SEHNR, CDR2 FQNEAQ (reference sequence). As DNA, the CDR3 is TGTGCCAGCAGCTCAACGAGACGTGAGCTATGGGGCTACACCTTC. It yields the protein CASSSTRRELWGYTF.

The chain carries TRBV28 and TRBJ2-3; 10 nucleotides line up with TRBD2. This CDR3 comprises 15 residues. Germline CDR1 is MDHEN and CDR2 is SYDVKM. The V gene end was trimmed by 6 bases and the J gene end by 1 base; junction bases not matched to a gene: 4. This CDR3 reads CASSTSGTRTDTQYF. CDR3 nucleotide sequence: TGTGCCAGCAGCACTAGCGGGACTCGCACAGATACGCAGTATTTT.

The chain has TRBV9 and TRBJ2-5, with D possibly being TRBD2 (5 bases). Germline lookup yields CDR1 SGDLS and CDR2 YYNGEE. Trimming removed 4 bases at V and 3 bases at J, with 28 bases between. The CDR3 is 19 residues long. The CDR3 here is CASSRSSLTYGEKKETQYF. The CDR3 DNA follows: TGTGCCAGCAGCCGTAGTTCCTTAACATATGGGGAGAAGAAAGAGACCCAGTACTTC.

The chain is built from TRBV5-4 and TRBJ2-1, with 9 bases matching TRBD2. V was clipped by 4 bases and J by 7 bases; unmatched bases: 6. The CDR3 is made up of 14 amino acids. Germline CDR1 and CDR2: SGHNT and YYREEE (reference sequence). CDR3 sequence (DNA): TGTGCCAGCAGCCCACGGACTAGCGAGAATGAGCAGTTCTTC. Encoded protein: CASSPRTSENEQFF. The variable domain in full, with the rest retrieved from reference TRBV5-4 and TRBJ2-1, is ETGVTQSPTHLIKTRGQQVTLRCSSQSGHNTVSWYQQALGQGPQFIFQYYREEENGRGNFPPRFSGLQFPNYSSELNVNALELDDSALYLCASSPRTSENEQFFGPGTRLTVL.

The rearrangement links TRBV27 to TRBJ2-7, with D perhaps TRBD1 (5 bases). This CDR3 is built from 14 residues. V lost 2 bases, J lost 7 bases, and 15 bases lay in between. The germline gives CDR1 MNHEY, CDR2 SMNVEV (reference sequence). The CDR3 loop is CASSLRAGMREQYF. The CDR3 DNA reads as TGTGCCAGCAGTTTAAGGGCAGGGATGAGGGAGCAGTACTTC.

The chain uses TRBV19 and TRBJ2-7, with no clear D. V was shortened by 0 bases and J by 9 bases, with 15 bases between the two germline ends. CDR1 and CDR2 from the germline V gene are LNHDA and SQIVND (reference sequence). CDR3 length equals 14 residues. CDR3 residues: CASSIDLFNRGQYF. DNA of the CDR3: TGTGCCAGTAGTATAGATCTTTTCAACCGAGGGCAGTACTTC.

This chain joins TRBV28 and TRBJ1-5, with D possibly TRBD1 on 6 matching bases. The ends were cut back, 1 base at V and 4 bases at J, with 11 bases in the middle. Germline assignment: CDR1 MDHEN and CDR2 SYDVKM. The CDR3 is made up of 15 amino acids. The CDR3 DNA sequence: TGTGCCAGCAGTTTATCCTTCACAGGGAATCAGCCCCAGCATTTT. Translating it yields CASSLSFTGNQPQHF.

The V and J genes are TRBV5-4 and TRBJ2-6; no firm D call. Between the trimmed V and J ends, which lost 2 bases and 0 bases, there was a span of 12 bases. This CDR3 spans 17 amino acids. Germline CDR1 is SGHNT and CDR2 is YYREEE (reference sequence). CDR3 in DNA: TGTGCCAGCAGCTTTTTCGACACTGCCTCTGGGGCCAACGTCCTGACTTTC. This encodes CASSFFDTASGANVLTF.

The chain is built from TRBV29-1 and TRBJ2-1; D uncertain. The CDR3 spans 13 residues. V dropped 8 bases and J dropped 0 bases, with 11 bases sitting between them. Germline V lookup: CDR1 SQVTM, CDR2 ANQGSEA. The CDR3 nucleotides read TGCAGCTTCCTACGCAGCTCCTACAATGAGCAGTTCTTC. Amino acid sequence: CSFLRSSYNEQFF.

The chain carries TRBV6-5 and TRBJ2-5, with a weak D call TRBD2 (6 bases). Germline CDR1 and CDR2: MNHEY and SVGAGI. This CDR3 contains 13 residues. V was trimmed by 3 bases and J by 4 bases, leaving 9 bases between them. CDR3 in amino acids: CASSYRRGETQYF. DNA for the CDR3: TGTGCCAGCAGTTATCGGAGGGGAGAGACCCAGTACTTC.

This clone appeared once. The CDR3 is CASSLAQSYEQYF. The CDR3 bases are TGTGCCAGCAGCTTAGCTCAGTCCTACGAGCAGTACTTC. The chain is built from TRBV13 and TRBJ2-7; D is undetermined. CDR1 and CDR2 (germline): PRHDT, FYEKMQ (reference sequence). Between the trimmed V and J ends, which lost 1 base and 1 base, there was a span of 5 bases. This CDR3 contains 13 residues.

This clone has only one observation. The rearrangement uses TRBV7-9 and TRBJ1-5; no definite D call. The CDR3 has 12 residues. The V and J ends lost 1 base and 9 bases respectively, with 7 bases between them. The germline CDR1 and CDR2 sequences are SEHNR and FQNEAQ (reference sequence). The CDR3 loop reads CASSLGTGPQHF. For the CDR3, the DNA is TGTGCCAGCAGCTTAGGAACGGGGCCCCAGCATTTT.

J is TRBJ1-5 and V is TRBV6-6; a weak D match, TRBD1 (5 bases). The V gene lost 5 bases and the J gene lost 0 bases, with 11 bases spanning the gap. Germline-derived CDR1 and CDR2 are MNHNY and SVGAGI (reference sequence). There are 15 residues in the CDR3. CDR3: CASSGGGFSNQPQHF. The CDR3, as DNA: TGTGCCAGCAGTGGGGGGGGATTTAGCAATCAGCCCCAGCATTTT.

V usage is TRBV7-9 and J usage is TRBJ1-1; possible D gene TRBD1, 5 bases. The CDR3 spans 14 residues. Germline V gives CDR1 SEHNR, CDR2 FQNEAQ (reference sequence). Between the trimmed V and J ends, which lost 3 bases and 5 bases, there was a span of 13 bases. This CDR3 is CASSLGVAVTEAFF. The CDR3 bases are TGTGCCAGCAGCTTGGGGGTAGCGGTTACTGAAGCTTTCTTT.

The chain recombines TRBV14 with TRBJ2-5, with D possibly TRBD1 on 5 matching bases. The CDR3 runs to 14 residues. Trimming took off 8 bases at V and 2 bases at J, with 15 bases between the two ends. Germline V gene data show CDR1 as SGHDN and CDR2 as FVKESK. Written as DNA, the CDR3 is TGTGCCAGCGGTAGGGGTGTCCTACAAGAGACCCAGTACTTC. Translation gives CASGRGVLQETQYF.

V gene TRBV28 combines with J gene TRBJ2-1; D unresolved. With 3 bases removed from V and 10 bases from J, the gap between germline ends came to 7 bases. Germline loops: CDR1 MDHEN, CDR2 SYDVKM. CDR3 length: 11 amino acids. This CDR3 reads CASSFSPEQFF. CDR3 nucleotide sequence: TGTGCCAGCAGTTTCTCGCCCGAGCAGTTCTTC.

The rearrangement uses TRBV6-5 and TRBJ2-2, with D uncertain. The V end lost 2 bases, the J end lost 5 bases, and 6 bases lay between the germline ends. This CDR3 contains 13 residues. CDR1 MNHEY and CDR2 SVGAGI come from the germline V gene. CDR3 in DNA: TGTGCCAGCAGTTACCTGAAGACCGGGGAGCTGTTTTTT. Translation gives CASSYLKTGELFF.

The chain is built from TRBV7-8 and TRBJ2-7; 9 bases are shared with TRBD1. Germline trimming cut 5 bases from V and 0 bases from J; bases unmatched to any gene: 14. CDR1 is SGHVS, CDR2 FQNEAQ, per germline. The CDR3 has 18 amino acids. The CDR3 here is CASSGRDRVYGSSYEQYF. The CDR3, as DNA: TGTGCCAGCAGCGGTCGGGACAGGGTTTACGGGAGCTCCTACGAGCAGTACTTC. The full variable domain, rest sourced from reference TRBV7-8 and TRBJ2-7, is GAGVSQSPRYKVAKRGQDVALRCDPISGHVSLFWYQQALGQGPEFLTYFQNEAQLDKSGLPSDRFFAERPEGSVSTLKIQRTQQEDSAVYLCASSGRDRVYGSSYEQYFGPGTRLTVT.

CDR3 residues: CASSSTGAYEQYF. The CDR3 bases are TGTGCCAGCAGTTCGACAGGGGCCTACGAGCAGTACTTC. This chain connects TRBV6-5 to TRBJ2-7; 8 bases are a match to TRBD1. Per germline, CDR1 MNHEY and CDR2 SVGAGI. CDR3 length: 13 amino acids. Trimming took 4 bases from V and 2 from J; bases not matched to a gene: 1.

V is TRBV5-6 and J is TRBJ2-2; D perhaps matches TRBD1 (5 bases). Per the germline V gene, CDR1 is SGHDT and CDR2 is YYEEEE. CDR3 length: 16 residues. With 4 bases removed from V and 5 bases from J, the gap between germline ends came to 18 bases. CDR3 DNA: TGTGCCAGCAGCCATAGGGGCGCCCTGAGAACCGGGGAGCTGTTTTTT. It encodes CASSHRGALRTGELFF.

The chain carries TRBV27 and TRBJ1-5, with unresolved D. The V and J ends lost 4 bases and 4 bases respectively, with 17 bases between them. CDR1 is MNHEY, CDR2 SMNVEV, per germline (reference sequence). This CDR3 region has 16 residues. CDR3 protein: CASSSLGANLNQPQHF. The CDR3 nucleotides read TGTGCCAGCAGTTCTCTGGGAGCTAATCTGAATCAGCCCCAGCATTTT.